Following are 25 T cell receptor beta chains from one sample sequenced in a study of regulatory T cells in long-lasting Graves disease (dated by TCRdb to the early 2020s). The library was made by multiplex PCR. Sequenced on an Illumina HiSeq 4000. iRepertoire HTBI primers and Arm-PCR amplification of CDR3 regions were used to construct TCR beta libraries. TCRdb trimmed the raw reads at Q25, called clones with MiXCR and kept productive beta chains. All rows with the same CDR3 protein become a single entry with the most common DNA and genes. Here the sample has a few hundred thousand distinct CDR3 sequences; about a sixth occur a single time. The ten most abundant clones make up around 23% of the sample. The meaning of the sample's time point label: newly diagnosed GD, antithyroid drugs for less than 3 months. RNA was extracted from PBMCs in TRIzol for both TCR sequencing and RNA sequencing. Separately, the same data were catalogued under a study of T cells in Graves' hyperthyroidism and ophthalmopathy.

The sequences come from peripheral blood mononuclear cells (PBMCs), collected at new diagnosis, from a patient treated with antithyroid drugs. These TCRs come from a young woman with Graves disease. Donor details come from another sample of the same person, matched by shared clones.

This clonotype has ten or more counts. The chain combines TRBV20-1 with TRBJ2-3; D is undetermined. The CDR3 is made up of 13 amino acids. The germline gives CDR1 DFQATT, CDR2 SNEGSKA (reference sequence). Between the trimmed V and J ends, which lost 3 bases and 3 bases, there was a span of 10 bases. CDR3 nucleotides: TGCAGTGCTAGTGCGGAGATTACAGATACGCAGTATTTT. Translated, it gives CSASAEITDTQYF.

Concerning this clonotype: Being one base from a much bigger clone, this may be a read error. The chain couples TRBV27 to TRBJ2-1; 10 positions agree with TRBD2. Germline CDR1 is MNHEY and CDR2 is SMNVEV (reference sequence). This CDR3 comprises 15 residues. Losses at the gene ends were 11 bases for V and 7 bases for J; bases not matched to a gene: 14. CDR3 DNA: TGTGCCTCTAAGGGACTAGCGAAACTAACGAATGAGCAGTTCTTC. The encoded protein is CASKGLAKLTNEQFF.

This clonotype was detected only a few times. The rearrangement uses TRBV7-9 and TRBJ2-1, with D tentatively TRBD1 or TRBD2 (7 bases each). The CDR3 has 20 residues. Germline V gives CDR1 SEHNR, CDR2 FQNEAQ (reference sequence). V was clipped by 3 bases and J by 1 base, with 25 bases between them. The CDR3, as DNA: TGTGCCAGCAGCTTCCGGACAGGAGACGCGGCGGGAGTTTCCTACAATGAGCAGTTCTTC. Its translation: CASSFRTGDAAGVSYNEQFF.

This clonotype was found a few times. CDR3 nucleotides: TGTGCCAGCAGCCGTGACAGGGGACGGGACGAGCAGTACTTC. This gives the protein CASSRDRGRDEQYF. The chain carries TRBV14 and TRBJ2-7; the match to TRBD1 covers 8 bases. V trimming: 4 bases; J trimming: 5 bases; junction bases outside the gene matches: 7. Germline-derived CDR1 and CDR2 are SGHDN and FVKESK. This CDR3 has 14 residues. Full variable domain (missing parts from reference TRBV14 and TRBJ2-7): EAGVTQFPSHSVIEKGQTVTLRCDPISGHDNLYWYRRVMGKEIKFLLHFVKESKQDESGMPNNRFLAERTGGTYSTLKVQPAELEDSGVYFCASSRDRGRDEQYFGPGTRLTVT.

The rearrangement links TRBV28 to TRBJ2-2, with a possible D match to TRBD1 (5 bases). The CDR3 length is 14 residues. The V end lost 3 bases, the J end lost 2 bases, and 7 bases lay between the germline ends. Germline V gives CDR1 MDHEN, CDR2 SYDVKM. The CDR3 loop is CASSFRVNTGELFF. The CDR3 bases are TGTGCCAGCAGTTTCAGGGTTAACACCGGGGAGCTGTTTTTT.

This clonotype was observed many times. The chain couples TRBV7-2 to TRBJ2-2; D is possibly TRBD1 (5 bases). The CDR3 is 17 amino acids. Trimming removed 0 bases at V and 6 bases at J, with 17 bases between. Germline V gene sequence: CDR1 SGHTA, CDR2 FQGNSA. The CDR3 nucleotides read TGTGCCAGCAGCTTAGCGCTTTTGGCACAGGAGTCCGGGGAGCTGTTTTTT. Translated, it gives CASSLALLAQESGELFF. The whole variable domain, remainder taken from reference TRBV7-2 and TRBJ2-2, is GAGVSQSPSNKVTEKGKDVELRCDPISGHTALYWYRQSLGQGLEFLIYFQGNSAPDKSGLPSDRFSAERTGGSVSTLTIQRTQQEDSAVYLCASSLALLAQESGELFFGEGSRLTVL.

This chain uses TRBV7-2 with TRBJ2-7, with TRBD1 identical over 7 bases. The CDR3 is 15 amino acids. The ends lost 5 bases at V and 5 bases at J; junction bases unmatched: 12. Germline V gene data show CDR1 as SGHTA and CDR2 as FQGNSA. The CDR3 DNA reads TGTGCCAGCAGCCCCCGCGCAGGGGGTTTCCACGAGCAGTACTTC. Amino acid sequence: CASSPRAGGFHEQYF.

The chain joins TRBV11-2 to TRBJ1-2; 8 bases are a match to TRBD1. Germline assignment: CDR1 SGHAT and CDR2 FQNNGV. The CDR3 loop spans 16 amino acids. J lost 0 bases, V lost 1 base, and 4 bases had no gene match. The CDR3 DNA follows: TGTGCCAGCAGCTTAGTACCAGGGGGCACTAACTATGGCTACACCTTC. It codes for CASSLVPGGTNYGYTF.

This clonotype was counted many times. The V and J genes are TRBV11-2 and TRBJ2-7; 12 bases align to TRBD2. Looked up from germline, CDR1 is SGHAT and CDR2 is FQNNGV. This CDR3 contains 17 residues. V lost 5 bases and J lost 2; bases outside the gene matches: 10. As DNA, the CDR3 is TGTGCCAGCAGCCGAATCGGACTAGCGGGAACAACCTACGAGCAGTACTTC. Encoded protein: CASSRIGLAGTTYEQYF.

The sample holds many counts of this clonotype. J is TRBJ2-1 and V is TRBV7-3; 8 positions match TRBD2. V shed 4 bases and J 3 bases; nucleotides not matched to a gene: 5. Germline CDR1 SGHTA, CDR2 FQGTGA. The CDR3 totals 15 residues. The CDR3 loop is CASSSREGHYNEQFF. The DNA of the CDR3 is TGTGCCAGCAGCTCCCGGGAGGGCCACTACAATGAGCAGTTCTTC.

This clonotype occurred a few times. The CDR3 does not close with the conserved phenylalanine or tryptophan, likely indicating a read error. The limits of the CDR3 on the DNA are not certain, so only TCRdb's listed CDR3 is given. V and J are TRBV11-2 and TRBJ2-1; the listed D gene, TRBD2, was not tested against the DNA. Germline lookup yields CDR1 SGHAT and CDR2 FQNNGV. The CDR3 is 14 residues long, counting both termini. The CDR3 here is CASSRTQIAGGEFY.

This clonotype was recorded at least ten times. The CDR3 region has the DNA TGCAGCCTCCGGGACAGGGAGAGGGGCACAGATACGCAGTATTTT. The encoded protein is CSLRDRERGTDTQYF. This rearrangement joins TRBV29-1 to TRBJ2-3; 9 bases are a match to TRBD1. Trimming took 8 bases from V and 1 from J; bases not matched to a gene: 10. The V gene's germline CDR1 is SQVTM and CDR2 ANQGSEA. The CDR3 has 15 amino acids.

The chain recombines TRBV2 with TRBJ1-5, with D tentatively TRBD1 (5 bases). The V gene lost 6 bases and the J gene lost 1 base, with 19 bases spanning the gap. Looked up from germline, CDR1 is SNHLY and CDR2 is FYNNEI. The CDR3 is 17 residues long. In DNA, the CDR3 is TGTGCCAGCAGCTATCAGGTGGGGCCGTCGAGCAATCAGCCCCAGCATTTT. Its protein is CASSYQVGPSSNQPQHF.

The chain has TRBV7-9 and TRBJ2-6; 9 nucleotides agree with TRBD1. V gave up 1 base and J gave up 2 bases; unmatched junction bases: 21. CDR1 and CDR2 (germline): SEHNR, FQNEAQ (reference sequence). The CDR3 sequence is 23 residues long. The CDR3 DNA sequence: TGTGCCAGCAGCTTAGATTCTGTCATCTACCGGGACAGGGAACTTGCTGGGGCCAACGTCCTGACTTTC. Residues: CASSLDSVIYRDRELAGANVLTF. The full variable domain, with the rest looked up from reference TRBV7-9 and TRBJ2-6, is DTGVSQNPRHKITKRGQNVTFRCDPISEHNRLYWYRQTLGQGPEFLTYFQNEAQLEKSRLLSDRFSAERPKGSFSTLEIQRTEQGDSAMYLCASSLDSVIYRDRELAGANVLTFGAGSRLTVL.

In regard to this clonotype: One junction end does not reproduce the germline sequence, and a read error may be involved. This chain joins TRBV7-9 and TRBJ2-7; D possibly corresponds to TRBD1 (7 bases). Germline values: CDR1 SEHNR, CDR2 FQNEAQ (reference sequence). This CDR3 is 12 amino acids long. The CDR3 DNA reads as TGTGCCAGCAGCTTGGAGGGACAGAGTATGGGGTTC. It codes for CASSLEGQSMGF.

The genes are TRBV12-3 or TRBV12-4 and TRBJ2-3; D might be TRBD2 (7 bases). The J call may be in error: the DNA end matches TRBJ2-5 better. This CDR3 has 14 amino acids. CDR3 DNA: TGTGCCAGCAGTTTCGGGGGGCGGGAGGAGACCCAGTACTTC. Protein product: CASSFGGREETQYF.

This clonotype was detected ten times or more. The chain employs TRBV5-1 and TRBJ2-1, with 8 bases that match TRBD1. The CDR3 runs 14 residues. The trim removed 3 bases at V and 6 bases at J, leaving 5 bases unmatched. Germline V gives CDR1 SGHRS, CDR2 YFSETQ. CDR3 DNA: TGCGCCAGCAGCTCCCACGACAGGGGCAATGAGCAGTTCTTC. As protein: CASSSHDRGNEQFF.

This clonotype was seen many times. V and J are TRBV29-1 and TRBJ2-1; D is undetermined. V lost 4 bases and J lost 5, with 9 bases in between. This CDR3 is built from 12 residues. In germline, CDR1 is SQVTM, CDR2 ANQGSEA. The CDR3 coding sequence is TGCAGCGTTGTAAGCGTCAACAATGAGCAGTTCTTC. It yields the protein CSVVSVNNEQFF.

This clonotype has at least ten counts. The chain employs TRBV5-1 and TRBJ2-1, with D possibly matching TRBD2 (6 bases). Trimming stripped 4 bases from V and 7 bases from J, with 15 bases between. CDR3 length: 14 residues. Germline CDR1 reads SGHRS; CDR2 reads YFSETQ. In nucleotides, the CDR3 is TGCGCCAGCAGCACACGGGACTTCAGTAATGAGCAGTTCTTC. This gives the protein CASSTRDFSNEQFF.

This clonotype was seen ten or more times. CDR3 residues: CASSEGSAGVVEQFF. CDR3 sequence (DNA): TGTGCCAGCAGTGAGGGCTCAGCGGGAGTTGTTGAGCAGTTCTTC. This chain joins TRBV6-1 and TRBJ2-1, with 8 positions matching TRBD2. The CDR3 length is 15 residues. The junction had 10 bases not matched to a gene; V was cut back by 3 bases and J by 9 bases. Germline lookup yields CDR1 MNHNS and CDR2 SASEGT.

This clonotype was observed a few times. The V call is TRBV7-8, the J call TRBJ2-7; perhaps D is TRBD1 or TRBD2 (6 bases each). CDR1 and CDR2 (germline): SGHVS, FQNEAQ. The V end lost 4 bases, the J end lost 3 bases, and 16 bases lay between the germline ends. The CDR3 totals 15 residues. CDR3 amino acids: CASSSGALNIYEQYF. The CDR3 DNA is TGTGCCAGCAGCTCGGGGGCCCTGAACATCTACGAGCAGTACTTC.

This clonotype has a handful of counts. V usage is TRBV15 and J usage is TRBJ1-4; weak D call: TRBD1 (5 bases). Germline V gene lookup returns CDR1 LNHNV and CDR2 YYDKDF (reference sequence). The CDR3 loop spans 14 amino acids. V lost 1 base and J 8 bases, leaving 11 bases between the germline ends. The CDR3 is CATSRGGAEEKLFF. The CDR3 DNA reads TGTGCCACCAGCAGAGGAGGGGCTGAGGAAAAACTGTTTTTT.

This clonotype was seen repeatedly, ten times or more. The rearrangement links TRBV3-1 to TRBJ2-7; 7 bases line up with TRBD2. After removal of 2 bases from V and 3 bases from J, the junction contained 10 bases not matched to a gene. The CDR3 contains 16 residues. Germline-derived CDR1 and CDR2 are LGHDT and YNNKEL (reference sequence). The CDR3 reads CASSQLGTGLLYEQYF. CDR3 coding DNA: TGTGCCAGCAGCCAACTTGGGACGGGACTACTCTACGAGCAGTACTTC.

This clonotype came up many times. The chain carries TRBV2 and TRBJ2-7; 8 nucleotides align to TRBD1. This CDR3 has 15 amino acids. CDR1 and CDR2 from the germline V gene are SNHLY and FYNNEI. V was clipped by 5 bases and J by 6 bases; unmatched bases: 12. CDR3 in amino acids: CASSNRTGPSVEQYF. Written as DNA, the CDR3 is TGTGCCAGCAGTAACAGGACAGGGCCCTCGGTCGAGCAGTACTTC.

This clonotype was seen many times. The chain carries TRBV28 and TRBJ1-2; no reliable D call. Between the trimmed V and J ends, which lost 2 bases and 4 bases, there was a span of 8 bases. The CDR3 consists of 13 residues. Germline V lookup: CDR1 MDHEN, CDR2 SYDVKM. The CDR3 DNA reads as TGTGCCAGCAGTTTAGGTCGGATCTATGGCTACACCTTC. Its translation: CASSLGRIYGYTF.